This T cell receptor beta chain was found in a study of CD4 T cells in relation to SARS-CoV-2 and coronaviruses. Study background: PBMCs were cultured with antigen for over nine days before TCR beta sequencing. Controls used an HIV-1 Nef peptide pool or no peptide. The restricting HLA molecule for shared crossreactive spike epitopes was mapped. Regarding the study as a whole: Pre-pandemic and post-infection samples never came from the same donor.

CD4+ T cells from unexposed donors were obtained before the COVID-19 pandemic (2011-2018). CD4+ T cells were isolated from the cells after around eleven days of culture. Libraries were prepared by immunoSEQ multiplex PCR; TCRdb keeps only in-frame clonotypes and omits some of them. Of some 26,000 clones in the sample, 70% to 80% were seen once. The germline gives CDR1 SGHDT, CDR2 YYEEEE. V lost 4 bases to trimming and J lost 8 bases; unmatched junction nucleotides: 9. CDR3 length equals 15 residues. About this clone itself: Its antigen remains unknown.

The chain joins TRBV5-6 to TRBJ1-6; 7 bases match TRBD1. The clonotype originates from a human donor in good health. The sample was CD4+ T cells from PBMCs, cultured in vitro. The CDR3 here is CASSMTGIGDSPLHF. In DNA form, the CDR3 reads TGTGCCAGCAGCATGACAGGGATTGGAGATTCACCCCTCCACTTT.